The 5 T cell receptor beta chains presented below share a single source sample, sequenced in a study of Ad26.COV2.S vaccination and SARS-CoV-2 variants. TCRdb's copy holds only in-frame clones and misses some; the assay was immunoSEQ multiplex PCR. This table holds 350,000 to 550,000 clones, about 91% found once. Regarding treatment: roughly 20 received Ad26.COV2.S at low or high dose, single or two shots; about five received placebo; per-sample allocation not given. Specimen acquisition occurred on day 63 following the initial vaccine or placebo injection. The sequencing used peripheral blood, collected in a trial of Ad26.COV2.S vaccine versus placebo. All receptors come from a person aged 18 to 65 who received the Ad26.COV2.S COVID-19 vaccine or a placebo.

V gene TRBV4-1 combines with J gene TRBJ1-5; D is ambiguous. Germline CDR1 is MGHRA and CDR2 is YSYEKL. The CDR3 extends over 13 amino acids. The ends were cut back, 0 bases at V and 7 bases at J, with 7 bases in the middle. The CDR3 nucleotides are TGCGCCAGCAGCCAAGATCCTGAGCAGCCCCAGCATTTT. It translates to CASSQDPEQPQHF.

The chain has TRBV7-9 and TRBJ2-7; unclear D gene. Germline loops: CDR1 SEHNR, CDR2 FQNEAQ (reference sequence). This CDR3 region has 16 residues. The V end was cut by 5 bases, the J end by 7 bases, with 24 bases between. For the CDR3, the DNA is TGTGCCAGCAGCCGTGCCTTTTACAGCCATTCTAGAGAGCAGTACGTC. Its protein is CASSRAFYSHSREQYV.

The DNA for the CDR3 is TGTGCCAGCAGCCTTGGGACAGGGGTCGATGAGCAGTTCTTC. Protein product: CASSLGTGVDEQFF. V and J are TRBV7-8 and TRBJ2-1, with TRBD1 identical over 10 bases. V lost 5 bases and J lost 8; bases outside the gene matches: 6. The germline gives CDR1 SGHVS, CDR2 FQNEAQ. The CDR3 consists of 14 residues.

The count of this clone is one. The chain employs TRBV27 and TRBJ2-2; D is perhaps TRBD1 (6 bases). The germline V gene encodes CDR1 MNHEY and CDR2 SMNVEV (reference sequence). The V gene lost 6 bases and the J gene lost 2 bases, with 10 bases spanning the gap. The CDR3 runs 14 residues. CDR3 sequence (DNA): TGTGCCAGCAGCGACAGGTTAAACACCGGGGAGCTGTTTTTT. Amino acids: CASSDRLNTGELFF.

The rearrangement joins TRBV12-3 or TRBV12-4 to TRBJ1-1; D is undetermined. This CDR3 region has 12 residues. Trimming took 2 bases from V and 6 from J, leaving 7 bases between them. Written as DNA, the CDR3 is TGTGCCAGCAGTTTAATGGAGTCTGAAGCTTTCTTT. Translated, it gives CASSLMESEAFF.